This TCR beta chain was recorded in a study of neoadjuvant anti-PD-1 for oral cavity cancer. Overall study context: Non-progressing patients received a fourth nivolumab dose near day 43, then surgery on days 50-56.

The assay was immunoSEQ multiplex PCR, and TCRdb's table has in-frame clones only and misses some. The data hold 20,000 to 30,000 clones, with 25% to 35% observed a single time. This CDR3 is built from 13 residues. V lost 6 bases to trimming and J lost 3 bases, with 11 bases between them. Germline V CDR1 and CDR2: MNHEY, SVGAGI. Indicated time point: after neoadjuvant nivolumab, at surgical resection. This clone was observed a handful of times. Sequenced here: tumor tissue, sampled after nivolumab (anti-PD-1) treatment. The chain is built from TRBV6-5 and TRBJ2-5; D gene unclear. The sequence was obtained from a person between 40 and 79 years old with oral cavity squamous cell carcinoma. The DNA of the CDR3 is TGTGCCAGCAGAACCGGGTTCGAAGAGACCCAGTACTTC. It yields the protein CASRTGFEETQYF.